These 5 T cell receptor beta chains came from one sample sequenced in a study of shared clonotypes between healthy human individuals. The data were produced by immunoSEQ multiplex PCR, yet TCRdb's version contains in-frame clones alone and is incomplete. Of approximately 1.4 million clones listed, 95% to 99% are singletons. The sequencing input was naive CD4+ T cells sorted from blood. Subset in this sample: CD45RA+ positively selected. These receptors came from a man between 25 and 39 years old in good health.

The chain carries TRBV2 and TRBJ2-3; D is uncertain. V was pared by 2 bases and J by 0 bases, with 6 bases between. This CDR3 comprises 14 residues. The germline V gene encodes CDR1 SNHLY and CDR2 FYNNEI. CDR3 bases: TGTGCCAGCAGTGAAAAGACTAGCACAGATACGCAGTATTTT. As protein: CASSEKTSTDTQYF.

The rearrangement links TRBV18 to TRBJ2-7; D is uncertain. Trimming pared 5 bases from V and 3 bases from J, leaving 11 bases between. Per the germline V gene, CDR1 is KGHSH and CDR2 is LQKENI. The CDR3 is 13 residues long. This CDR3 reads CASSTLGGYEQYF. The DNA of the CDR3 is TGTGCCAGCTCAACGTTGGGCGGCTACGAGCAGTACTTC.

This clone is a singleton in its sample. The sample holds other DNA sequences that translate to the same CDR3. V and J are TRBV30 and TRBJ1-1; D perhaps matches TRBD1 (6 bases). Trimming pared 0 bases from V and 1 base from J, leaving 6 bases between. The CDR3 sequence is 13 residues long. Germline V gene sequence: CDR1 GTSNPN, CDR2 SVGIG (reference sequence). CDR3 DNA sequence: TGTGCCTGGAGTGTAGGGGGGAACACTGAAGCTTTCTTT. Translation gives CAWSVGGNTEAFF.

The CDR3 bases are TGCGCCAGCAGTGGGGGACAGGGACCCCAATACGAGCAGTACTTC. This sequence encodes CASSGGQGPQYEQYF. The chain uses TRBV10-1 and TRBJ2-7; 9 bases align to TRBD1. After removal of 4 bases from V and 4 bases from J, the junction contained 8 bases not matched to a gene. Germline V gene lookup returns CDR1 WNHNN and CDR2 SYGVQD (reference sequence). The CDR3 consists of 15 residues.

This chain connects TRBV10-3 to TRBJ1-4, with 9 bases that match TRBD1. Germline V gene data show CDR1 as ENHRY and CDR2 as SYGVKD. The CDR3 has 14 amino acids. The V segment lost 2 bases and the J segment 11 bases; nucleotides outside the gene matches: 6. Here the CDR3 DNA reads TGTGCCATCAGTGAGCTAGACAGGGGGGTGAAACTGTTTTTT. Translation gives CAISELDRGVKLFF.